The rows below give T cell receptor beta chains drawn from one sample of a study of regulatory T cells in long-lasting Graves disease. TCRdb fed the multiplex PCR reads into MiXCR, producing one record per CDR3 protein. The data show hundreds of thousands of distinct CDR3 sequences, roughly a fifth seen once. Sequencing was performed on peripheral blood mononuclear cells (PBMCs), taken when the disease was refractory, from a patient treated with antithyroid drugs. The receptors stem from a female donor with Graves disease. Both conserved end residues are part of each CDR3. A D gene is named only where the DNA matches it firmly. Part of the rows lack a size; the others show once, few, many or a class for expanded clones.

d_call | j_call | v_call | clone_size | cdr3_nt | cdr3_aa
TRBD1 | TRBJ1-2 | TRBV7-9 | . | TGTGCCAGCAGCTTAGTGGGGACAGGAGCGCTTCAATATGGCTACACCTTC | CASSLVGTGALQYGYTF
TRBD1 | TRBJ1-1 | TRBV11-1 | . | TGTGCCAGCAGCTCCCAGGGACAGATGAACACTGAAGCTTTCTTT | CASSSQGQMNTEAFF
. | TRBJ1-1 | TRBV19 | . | TGTGCCAGTACCCCCGGGGGGGGGTGGGCTTACACTGAAGCTTTCTTT | CASTPGGGWAYTEAFF
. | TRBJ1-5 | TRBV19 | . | TGTGCCACCGGCCGGGCCGACCGATTAAATCAGCCCCAGCATTTT | CATGRADRLNQPQHF
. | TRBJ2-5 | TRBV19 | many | TGTGCCAGTACCGCCGAGGGGGAAGAGACCCAGTACTTC | CASTAEGEETQYF
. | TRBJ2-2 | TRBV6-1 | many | TGTGCCAGCAACGACAGATTCACCGGGGAGCTGTTTTTT | CASNDRFTGELFF
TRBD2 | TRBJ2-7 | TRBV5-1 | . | TGCGCCAGCAGCTTGGTGGCGGGAGGGCCCTACCGCTCCTACGAGCAGTACTTC | CASSLVAGGPYRSYEQYF
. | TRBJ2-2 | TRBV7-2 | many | TGTGCCAGCAGCTTAGAGGCCGGGGAGCTGTTTTTT | CASSLEAGELFF
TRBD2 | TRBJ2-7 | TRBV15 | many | TGTGCCATTGCGGGTGGGAGGGCCGACAACGAGCAGTACTTC | CAIAGGRADNEQYF
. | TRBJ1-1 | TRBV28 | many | TGTGCCAGCAGTTTAGGTCGATCGAAAGCTTTCTTT | CASSLGRSKAFF
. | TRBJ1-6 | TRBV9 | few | TGTGCCAGCAGCGTAGGGTTGTCGAGCTCCTATAATTCACCCCTCCACTTT | CASSVGLSSSYNSPLHF
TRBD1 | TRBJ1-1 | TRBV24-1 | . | TGTGCCACCAGTGATTATTGGACAGGGGACATGAACACTGAAGCTTTCTTT | CATSDYWTGDMNTEAFF
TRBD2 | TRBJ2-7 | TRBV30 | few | TGTGCCTGGTCACCGGGACTAGAATATGACGAGCAGTACTTC | CAWSPGLEYDEQYF
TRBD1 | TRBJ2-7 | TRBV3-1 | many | TGTGCCAGCAGCCAAGGCAGGGGGCGAGTCGAGCAGTACTTC | CASSQGRGRVEQYF
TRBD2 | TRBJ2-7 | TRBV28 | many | TGTGCCAGCAGAATGGGACTAGCGGGAGTGGGTGAGCAGTACTTC | CASRMGLAGVGEQYF
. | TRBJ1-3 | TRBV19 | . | TGTGCCAGTAGTATAGAGAACTTCTCTGGAAACACCATATATTTT | CASSIENFSGNTIYF
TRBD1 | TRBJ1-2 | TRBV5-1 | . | TGCGCCAGCAGCCCGGGGACAGGGGACCGTGGCTACACCTTC | CASSPGTGDRGYTF
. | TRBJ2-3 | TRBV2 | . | TGTGCCAGCAGTTACAGGGCACACACAGATACGCAGTATTTT | CASSYRAHTDTQYF
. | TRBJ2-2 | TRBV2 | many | TGTGCCAGCAGTGTTGGCGGGGAGCTGTTTTTT | CASSVGGELFF
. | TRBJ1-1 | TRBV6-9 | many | TGTGCCAGCAGTTACGCAGAGAGAGGGAGTCACACTGAAGCTTTCTTT | CASSYAERGSHTEAFF
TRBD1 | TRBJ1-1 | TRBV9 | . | TGTGCCAGCAGCGCCCTACAGGGGGGGGACACTGAAGCTTTCTTT | CASSALQGGDTEAFF
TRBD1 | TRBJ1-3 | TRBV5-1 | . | TGCGCCAGCAGCGATCAGGGGGGAAATGGAAACACCATATATTTT | CASSDQGGNGNTIYF
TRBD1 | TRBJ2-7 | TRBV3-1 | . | TGTGCCAGCAGCCGAGGGGGGACAGGGACGTACGAGCAGTACTTC | CASSRGGTGTYEQYF
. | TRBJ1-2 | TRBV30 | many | TGTGCCTGGGATCTCGGGCTCGGCTACACCTTC | CAWDLGLGYTF
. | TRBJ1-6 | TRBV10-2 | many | TGCGCCAGCAGTGATATGCTGGTTGGATCACCCCTCCACTTT | CASSDMLVGSPLHF
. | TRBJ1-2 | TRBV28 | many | TGTGCCAGCAGGTTCACAGGGATACATGGCTACACCTTC | CASRFTGIHGYTF
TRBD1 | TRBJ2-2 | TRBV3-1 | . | TGTGCCAGCAGCTTTTATCGGACAGGGGCCACCGGGGAGCTGTTTTTT | CASSFYRTGATGELFF
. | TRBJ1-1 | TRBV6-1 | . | TGTGCCAGCAGGGACAGCACGTTGTGGGCTTTCTTT | CASRDSTLWAFF
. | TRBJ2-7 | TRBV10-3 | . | TGTGCCATCAGTGGAGGGGGAGGCTCCTACGAGCAGTACTTC | CAISGGGGSYEQYF
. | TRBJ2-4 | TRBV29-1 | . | TGCAGCGTTGAAACGGGACTCGGGTTTGCCAAAAACATTCAGTACTTC | CSVETGLGFAKNIQYF
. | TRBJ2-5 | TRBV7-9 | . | TGTGCCAGCAGCTTAGTTGGGGCTATCCAAGAGACCCAGTACTTC | CASSLVGAIQETQYF
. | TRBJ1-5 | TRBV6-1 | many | TGTGCCAGCAGAGATTGGATGAGTCCCAATCAGCCCCAGCATTTT | CASRDWMSPNQPQHF
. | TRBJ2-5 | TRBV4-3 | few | TGCGCCAGCAGCCAAGGGCTGAGCGAGACCCAGTACTTC | CASSQGLSETQYF
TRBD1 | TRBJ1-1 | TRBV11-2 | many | TGTGCCAGCAGCTTACTAACGAGGGGACAGAGGAACACTGAAGCTTTCTTT | CASSLLTRGQRNTEAFF
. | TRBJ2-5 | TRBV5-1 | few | TGCGCCAGCAGCTTCCTACGACAGAGACAAGAGACCCAGTACTTC | CASSFLRQRQETQYF
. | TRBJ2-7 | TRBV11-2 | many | TGTGCCAGCAGCGTCCGGGACTTCCCTTCGTACGAGCAGTACTTC | CASSVRDFPSYEQYF
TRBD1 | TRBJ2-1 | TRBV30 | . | TGTGCCTGGAGTGGGACAGGGGGTATTGAGCAGTTCTTC | CAWSGTGGIEQFF
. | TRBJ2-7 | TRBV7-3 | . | TGTGCCAGCCCTTCCCCAAAGAGTGGGGCGACTGTTTACGAGCAGTACTTC | CASPSPKSGATVYEQYF
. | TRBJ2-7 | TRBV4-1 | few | TGCGCCAGCAGCCAAGATAAGCTTTCCTACGAGCAGTACTTC | CASSQDKLSYEQYF
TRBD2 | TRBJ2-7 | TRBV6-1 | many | TGTGCCAGCAGCCGGCACGGGACTAGCGGGACCTACGAGCAGTACTTC | CASSRHGTSGTYEQYF
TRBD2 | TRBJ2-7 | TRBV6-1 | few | TGTGCCAGCAGGAGGGCTAGCGGGACCTACGAGCAGTACTTC | CASRRASGTYEQYF
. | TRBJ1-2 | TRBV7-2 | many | TGTGCCAGCAGCTTACAGGGGCAAGTTGGCTACACCTTC | CASSLQGQVGYTF
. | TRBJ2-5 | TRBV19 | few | TGTGCCAGTAGTATCCAACAGGGTTGGAAAGAGACCCAGTACTTC | CASSIQQGWKETQYF
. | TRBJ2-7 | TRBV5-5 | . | TGTGCCAGCGGCCCGGGCAGGTGGGATTCCTACGAGCAGTACTTC | CASGPGRWDSYEQYF
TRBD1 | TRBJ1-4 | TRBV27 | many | TGTGCCAGCAGGGGTCCGGGACAGCATAATGAAAAACTGTTTTTT | CASRGPGQHNEKLFF
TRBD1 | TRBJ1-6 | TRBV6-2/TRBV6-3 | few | TGTGCCAGCAGTTGGACAGGGGACTCACCCCTCCACTTT | CASSWTGDSPLHF
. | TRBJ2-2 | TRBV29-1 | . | TGCAGCGTTGTACAGAACACCGGGGAGCTGTTTTTT | CSVVQNTGELFF
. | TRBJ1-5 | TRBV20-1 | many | TGCAGTGCTCGGACAGCTAGCAATCAGCCCCAGCATTTT | CSARTASNQPQHF
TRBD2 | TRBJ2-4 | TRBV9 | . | TGTGCCAGCGGGGAAGCGGGAGGTTGGGACATTCAGTACTTC | CASGEAGGWDIQYF
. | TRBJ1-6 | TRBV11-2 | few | TGTGCCAGCAGCTTACCGCGGGGGCACCGGTCGAATTCACCCCTCCACTTT | CASSLPRGHRSNSPLHF
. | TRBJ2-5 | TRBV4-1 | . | TGCGCCAGCAGTGATTCGGGTCAAGAGACCCAGTACTTC | CASSDSGQETQYF